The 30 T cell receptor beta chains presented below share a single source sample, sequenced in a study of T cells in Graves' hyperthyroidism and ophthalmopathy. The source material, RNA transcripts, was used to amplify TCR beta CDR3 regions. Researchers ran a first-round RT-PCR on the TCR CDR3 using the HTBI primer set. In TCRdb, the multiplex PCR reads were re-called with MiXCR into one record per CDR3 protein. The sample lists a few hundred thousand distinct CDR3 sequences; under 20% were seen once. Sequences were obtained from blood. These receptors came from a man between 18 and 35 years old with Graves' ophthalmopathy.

The CDR3 protein is CASSLERGPSYEQYF. The CDR3 coding sequence is TGTGCCAGCAGCCTTGAGCGGGGGCCCTCCTACGAGCAGTACTTC. This chain uses TRBV7-2 with TRBJ2-7; 8 nucleotides line up with TRBD2. After removal of 5 bases from V and 0 bases from J, the junction contained 6 bases not matched to a gene. The CDR3 spans 15 residues. Germline CDR1 and CDR2: SGHTA and FQGNSA.

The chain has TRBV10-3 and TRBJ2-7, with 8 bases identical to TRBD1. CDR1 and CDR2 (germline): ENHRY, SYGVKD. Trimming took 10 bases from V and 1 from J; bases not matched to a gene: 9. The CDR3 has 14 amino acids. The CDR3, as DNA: TGTGCCACCAACAGGGGGTACGGATCCTACGAGCAGTACTTC. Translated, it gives CATNRGYGSYEQYF.

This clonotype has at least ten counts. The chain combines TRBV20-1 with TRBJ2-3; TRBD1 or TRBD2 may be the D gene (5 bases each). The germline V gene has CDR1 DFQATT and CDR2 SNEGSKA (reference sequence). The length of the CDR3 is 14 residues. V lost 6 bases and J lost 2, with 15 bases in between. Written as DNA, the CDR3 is TGCAGTGCACCGGGACCGCCGAACACAGATACGCAGTATTTT. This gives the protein CSAPGPPNTDTQYF.

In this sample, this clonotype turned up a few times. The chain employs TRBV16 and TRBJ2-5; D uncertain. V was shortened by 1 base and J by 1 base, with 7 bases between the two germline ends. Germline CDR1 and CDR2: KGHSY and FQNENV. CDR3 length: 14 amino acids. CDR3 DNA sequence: TGTGCCAGCAGCCAATACGGCGGCCAAGAGACCCAGTACTTC. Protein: CASSQYGGQETQYF.

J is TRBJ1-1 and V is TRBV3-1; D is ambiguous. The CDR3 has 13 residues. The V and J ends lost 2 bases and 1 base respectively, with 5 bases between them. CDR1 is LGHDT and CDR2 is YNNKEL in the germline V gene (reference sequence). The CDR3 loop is CASSQSANTEAFF. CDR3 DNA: TGTGCCAGCAGCCAATCGGCGAACACTGAAGCTTTCTTT.

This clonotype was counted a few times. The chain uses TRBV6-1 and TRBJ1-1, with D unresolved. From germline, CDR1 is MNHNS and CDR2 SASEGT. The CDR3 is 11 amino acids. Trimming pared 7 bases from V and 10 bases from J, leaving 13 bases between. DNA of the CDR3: TGTGCCAGCAACCACGGTGGGAGAGCTTTCTTT. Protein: CASNHGGRAFF.

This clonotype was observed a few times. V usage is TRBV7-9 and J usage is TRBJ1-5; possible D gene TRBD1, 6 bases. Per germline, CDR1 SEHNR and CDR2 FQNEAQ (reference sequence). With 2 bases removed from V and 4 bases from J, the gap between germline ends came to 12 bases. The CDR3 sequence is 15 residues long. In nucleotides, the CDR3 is TGTGCCAGCAGCTTACAGACAGGCCTAAATCAGCCCCAGCATTTT. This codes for CASSLQTGLNQPQHF.

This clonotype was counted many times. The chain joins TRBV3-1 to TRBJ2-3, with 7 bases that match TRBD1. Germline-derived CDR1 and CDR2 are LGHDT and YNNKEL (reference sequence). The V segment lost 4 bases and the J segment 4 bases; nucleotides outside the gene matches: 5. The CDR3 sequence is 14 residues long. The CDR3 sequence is CASSPQGLADTQYF. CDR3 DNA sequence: TGTGCCAGCAGCCCACAGGGGTTGGCAGATACGCAGTATTTT.

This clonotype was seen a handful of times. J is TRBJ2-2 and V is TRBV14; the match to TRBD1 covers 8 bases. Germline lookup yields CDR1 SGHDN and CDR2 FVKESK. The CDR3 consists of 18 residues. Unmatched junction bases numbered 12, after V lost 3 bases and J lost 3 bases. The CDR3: CASSQGQGAVFDTGELFF. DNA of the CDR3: TGTGCCAGCAGCCAGGGGCAGGGGGCCGTATTTGACACCGGGGAGCTGTTTTTT. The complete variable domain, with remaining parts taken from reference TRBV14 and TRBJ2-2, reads EAGVTQFPSHSVIEKGQTVTLRCDPISGHDNLYWYRRVMGKEIKFLLHFVKESKQDESGMPNNRFLAERTGGTYSTLKVQPAELEDSGVYFCASSQGQGAVFDTGELFFGEGSRLTVL.

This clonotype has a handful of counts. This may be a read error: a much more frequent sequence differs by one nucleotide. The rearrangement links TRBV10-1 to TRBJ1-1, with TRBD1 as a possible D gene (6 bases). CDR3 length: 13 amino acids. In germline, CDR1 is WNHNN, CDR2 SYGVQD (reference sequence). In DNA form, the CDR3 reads TGCGCCAGCAGTCGGTCAGGGGCCACTGAAACTTTCTTT. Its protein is CASSRSGATETFF.

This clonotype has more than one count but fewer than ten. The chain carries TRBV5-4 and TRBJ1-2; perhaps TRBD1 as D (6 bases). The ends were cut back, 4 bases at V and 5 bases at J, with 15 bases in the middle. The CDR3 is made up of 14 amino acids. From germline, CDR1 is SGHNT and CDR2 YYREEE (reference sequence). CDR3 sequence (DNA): TGTGCCAGCAGCCAGGACAGCGGACGGTATGGCTACACCTTC. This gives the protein CASSQDSGRYGYTF.

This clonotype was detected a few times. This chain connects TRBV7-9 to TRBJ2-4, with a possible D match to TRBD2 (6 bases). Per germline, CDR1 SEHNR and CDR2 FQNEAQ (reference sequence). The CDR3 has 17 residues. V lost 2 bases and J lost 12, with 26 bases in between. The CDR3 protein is CASSLYTSPGGLPPQYF. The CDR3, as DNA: TGTGCCAGCAGCTTATACACCTCCCCTGGGGGACTCCCTCCTCAGTACTTC.

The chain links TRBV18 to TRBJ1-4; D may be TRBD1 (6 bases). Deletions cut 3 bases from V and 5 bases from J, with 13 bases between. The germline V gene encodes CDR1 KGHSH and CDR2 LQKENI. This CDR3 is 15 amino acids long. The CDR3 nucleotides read TGTGCCAGCTCACCCCCAACGACAGGCAATGAAAAACTGTTTTTT. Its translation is CASSPPTTGNEKLFF.

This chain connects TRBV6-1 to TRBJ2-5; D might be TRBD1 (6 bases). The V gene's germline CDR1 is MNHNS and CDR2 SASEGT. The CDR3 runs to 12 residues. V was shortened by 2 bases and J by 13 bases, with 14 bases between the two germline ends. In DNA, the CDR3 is TGTGCCAGCAGTGAAAAGGACAGCCTTCTGTACTTC. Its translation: CASSEKDSLLYF.

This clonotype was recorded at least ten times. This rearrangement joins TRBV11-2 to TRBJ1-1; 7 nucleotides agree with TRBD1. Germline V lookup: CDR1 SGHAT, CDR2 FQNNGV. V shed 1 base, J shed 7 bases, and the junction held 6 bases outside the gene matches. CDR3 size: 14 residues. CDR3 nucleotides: TGTGCCAGCAGCTTAGGAGGGGGCGCGGGTGAAGCTTTCTTT. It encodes CASSLGGGAGEAFF.

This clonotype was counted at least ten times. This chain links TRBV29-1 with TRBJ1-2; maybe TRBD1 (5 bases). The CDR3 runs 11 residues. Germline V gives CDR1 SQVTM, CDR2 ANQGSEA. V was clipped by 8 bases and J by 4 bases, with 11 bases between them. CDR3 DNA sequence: TGCAGCACTTGGGACGGCTATGGCTACACCTTC. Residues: CSTWDGYGYTF.

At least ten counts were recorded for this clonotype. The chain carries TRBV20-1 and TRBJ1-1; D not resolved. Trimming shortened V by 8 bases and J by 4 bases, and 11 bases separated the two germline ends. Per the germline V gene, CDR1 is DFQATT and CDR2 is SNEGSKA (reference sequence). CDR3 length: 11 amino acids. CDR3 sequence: CSPLKGTEAFF. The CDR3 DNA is TGCAGTCCCCTAAAGGGCACTGAAGCTTTCTTT.

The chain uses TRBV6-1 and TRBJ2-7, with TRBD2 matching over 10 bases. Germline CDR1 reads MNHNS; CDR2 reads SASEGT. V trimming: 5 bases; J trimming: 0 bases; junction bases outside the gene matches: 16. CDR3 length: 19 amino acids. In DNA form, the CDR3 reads TGTGCCAGCAGTCATCCGGGGGGTAGCGGGGGGCCGAGCTCCTACGAGCAGTACTTC. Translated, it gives CASSHPGGSGGPSSYEQYF.

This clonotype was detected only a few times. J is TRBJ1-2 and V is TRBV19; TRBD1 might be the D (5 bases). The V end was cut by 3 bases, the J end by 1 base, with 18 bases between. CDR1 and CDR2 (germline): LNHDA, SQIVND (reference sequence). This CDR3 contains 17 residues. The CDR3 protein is CASSILGVQENNYGYTF. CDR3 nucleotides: TGTGCCAGTAGTATTCTTGGGGTACAGGAGAATAACTATGGCTACACCTTC.

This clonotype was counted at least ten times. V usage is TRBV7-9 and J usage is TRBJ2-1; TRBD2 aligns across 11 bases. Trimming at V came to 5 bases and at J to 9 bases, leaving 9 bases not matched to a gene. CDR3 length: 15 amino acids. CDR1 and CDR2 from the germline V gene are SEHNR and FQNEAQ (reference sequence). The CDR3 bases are TGTGCCAGCAGCCGTAGCGGGGGGGCCAATCTTGAGCAGTTCTTC. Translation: CASSRSGGANLEQFF.

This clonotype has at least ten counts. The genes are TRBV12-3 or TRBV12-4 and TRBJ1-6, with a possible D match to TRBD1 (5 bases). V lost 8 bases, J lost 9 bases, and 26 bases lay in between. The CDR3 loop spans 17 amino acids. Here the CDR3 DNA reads TGTGCCAGCGGATGGGACGGAGCCTCCACACACCCTTCACCCCTCCACTTT. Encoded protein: CASGWDGASTHPSPLHF.

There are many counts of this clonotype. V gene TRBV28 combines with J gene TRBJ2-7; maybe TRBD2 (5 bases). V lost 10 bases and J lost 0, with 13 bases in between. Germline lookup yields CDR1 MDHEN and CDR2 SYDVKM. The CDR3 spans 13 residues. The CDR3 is CATKRRNSYEQYF. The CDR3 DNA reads TGTGCCACCAAGCGGCGGAACTCCTACGAGCAGTACTTC.

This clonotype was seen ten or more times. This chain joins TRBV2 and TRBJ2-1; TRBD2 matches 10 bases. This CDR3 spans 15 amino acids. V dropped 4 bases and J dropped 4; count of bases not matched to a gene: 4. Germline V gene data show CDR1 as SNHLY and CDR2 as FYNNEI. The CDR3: CASSVVAGGYNEQFF. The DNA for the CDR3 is TGTGCCAGCAGTGTAGTAGCGGGGGGATACAATGAGCAGTTCTTC.

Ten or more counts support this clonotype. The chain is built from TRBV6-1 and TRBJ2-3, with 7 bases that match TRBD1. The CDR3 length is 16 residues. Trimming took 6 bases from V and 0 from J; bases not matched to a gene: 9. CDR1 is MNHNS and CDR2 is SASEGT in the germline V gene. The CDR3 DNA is TGTGCCAGCAGGAAAACAGGGGCCTTTAGCACAGATACGCAGTATTTT. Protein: CASRKTGAFSTDTQYF.

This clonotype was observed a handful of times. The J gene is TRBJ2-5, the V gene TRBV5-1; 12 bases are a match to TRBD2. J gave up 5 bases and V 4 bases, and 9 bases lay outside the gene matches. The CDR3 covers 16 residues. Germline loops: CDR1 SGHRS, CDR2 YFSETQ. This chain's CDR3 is CASSLSTSGGEETQYF. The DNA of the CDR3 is TGCGCCAGCAGCCTATCGACTAGCGGGGGAGAGGAGACCCAGTACTTC.

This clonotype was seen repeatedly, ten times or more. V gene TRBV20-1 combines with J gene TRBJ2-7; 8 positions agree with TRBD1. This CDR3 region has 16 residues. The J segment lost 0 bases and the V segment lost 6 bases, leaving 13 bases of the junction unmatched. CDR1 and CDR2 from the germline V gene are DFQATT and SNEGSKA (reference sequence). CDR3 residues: CSANRPPGQDSYEQYF. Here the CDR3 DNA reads TGCAGTGCAAATCGGCCCCCGGGACAGGACTCCTACGAGCAGTACTTC.

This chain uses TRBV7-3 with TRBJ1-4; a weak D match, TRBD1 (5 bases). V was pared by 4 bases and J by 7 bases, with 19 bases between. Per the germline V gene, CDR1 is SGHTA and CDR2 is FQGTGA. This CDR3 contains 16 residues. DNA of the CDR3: TGTGCCAGCAGCTCCAGCGGTAATGGGGACGGTGAAAAACTGTTTTTT. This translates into CASSSSGNGDGEKLFF.

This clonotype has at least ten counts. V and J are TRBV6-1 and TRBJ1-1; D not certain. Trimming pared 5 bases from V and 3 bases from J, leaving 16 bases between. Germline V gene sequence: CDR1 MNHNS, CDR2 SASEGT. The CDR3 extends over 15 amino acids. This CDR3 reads CASSTPTGRDTEAFF. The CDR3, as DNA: TGTGCCAGCAGTACCCCGACGGGTAGGGACACTGAAGCTTTCTTT.

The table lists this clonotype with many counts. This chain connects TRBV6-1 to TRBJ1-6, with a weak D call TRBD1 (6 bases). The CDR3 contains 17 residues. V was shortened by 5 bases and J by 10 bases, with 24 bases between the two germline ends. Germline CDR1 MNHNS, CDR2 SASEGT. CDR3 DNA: TGTGCCAGCAGTTCCGTAAAAGCACAGGGTGTGGAATCACCCCTCCACTTT. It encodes CASSSVKAQGVESPLHF.

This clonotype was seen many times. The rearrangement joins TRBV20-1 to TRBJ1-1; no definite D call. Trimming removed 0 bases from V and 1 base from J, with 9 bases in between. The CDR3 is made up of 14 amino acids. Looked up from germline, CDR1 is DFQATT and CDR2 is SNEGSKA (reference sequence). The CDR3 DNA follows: TGCAGTGCTAGAGATGGAACAGCGAACACTGAAGCTTTCTTT. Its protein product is CSARDGTANTEAFF.